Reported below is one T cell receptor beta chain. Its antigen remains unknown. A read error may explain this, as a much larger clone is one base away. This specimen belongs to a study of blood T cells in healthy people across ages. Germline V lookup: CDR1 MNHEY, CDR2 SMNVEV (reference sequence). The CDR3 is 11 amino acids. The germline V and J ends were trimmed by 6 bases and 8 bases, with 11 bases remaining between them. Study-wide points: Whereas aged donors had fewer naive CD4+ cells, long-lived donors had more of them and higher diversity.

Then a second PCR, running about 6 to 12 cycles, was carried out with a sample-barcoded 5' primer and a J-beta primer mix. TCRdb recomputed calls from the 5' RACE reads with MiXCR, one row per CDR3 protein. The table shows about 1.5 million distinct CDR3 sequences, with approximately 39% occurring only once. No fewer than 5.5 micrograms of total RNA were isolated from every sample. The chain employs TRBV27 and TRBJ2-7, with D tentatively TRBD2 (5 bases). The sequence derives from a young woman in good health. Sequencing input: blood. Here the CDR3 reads CASRTGYKQYF. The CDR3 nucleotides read TGTGCCAGCAGGACGGGATACAAGCAGTACTTC.